The 5 T cell receptor beta chains presented below share a single source sample, sequenced in a study of blood T cell repertoires in COVID-19 (dated by TCRdb to the early 2020s). The library was prepared using the immunoSEQ multiplex PCR assay. The clones in this table, taken by TCRdb from immuneACCESS, are in-frame only. Not every clone is retained; where verified, under half of the shortfall comes from an unresolved V gene, and the cause of the rest is unknown. For this sample there are about 300,000 clones; approximately 90% appear just once. The ten top clones hold 6% to 8% of the sample. Sequencing was carried out using peripheral blood. These receptors came from a woman between 50 and 59 years old with COVID-19, enrolled during active disease.

The chain is built from TRBV5-1 and TRBJ1-2, with no clear D. With 0 bases removed from V and 0 bases from J, the gap between germline ends came to 6 bases. The CDR3 runs to 14 residues. CDR1 and CDR2 (germline): SGHRS, YFSETQ. The CDR3 region is CASSLVVANYGYTF. The CDR3 coding sequence is TGCGCCAGCAGCTTGGTAGTCGCTAACTATGGCTACACCTTC.

The chain combines TRBV3-1 (or the pseudogene TRBV3-2) with TRBJ2-3; the match to TRBD2 covers 7 bases. Germline CDR1 reads LGHDT; CDR2 reads YNNKEL (reference sequence). The CDR3 spans 16 residues. After removal of 4 bases from V and 1 base from J, the junction contained 8 bases not matched to a gene. Written as DNA, the CDR3 is TGTGCCAGCAGCCCGTTCTTGGGGGGGGGCACAGATACGCAGTATTTT. Translating gives CASSPFLGGGTDTQYF.

The V call is TRBV29-1, the J call TRBJ1-4, with TRBD1 identical over 10 bases. This CDR3 has 17 residues. Germline assignment: CDR1 SQVTM and CDR2 ANQGSEA. Trimming cost V 4 bases and J 0 bases; bases outside gene matches: 8. The CDR3 loop reads CSVGTGGAGATNEKLFF. CDR3 in DNA: TGCAGCGTTGGGACAGGGGGTGCCGGGGCAACTAATGAAAAACTGTTTTTT.

V gene TRBV30 combines with J gene TRBJ2-2; TRBD1 is a possible D gene (5 bases). The CDR3 consists of 15 residues. V was trimmed by 2 bases and J by 4 bases, leaving 14 bases between them. Germline V gene sequence: CDR1 GTSNPN, CDR2 SVGIG (reference sequence). The CDR3 loop is CAWSSGQVITGELFF. CDR3 sequence (DNA): TGTGCCTGGAGTTCTGGACAAGTAATCACCGGGGAGCTGTTTTTT.

The rearrangement uses TRBV6-6 and TRBJ1-6, with TRBD1 identical over 11 bases. This CDR3 contains 16 residues. CDR1 is MNHNY and CDR2 is SVGAGI in the germline V gene (reference sequence). J was trimmed by 7 bases and V by 2 bases; bases with no gene match: 4. Written as DNA, the CDR3 is TGTGCCAGCAGTTACGGAGGACAGGGGGCAAATTCACCCCTCCACTTT. Its protein product is CASSYGGQGANSPLHF.